A single sample is the source of the 4 T cell receptor beta chains below, sequenced in a study of T cell responses to AZD1222 COVID-19 vaccine. Profiled with immunoSEQ multiplex PCR; TCRdb holds only in-frame clones, not every one. The data contain 150,000 to 200,000 clones, 80% to 95% of them seen just once; the ten biggest clones take up roughly 1.2%. Source: peripheral blood, taken 28 days after the second AZD1222 dose. The receptors originated from an adult who received the AZD1222 COVID-19 vaccine.

Here the CDR3 reads CASSLRGVTDTQYF. The DNA of the CDR3 is TGTGCCAGCAGCTTACGGGGGGTCACAGATACGCAGTATTTT. The chain uses TRBV13 and TRBJ2-3; 7 nucleotides line up with TRBD2. The length of the CDR3 is 14 residues. Germline CDR1 PRHDT, CDR2 FYEKMQ (reference sequence). With V trimmed by 2 bases and J by 2 bases, 1 base remained unmatched.

The V and J genes are TRBV5-1 and TRBJ1-5; D remains unclear. Germline values: CDR1 SGHRS, CDR2 YFSETQ. V lost 5 bases and J 9 bases, leaving 21 bases between the germline ends. The CDR3 has 15 residues. In DNA, the CDR3 is TGCGCCAGCAGTAAAGAAGGTCTAGGTGGTTCGCCCCAGCATTTT. Protein: CASSKEGLGGSPQHF.

The chain combines TRBV7-9 with TRBJ1-6; 7 positions match TRBD1. Germline-derived CDR1 and CDR2 are SEHNR and FQNEAQ (reference sequence). This CDR3 is built from 14 residues. V trimming: 5 bases; J trimming: 9 bases; junction bases outside the gene matches: 7. CDR3 protein: CASSTTGLVSPLHF. The CDR3 DNA follows: TGTGCCAGCAGCACGACAGGGTTGGTTTCACCCCTCCACTTT.

The chain recombines TRBV5-5 with TRBJ1-2; D gene uncertain. There are 16 residues in the CDR3. V lost 4 bases and J lost 2, with 18 bases in between. Germline V gene data show CDR1 as SGHKS and CDR2 as YYEKEE (reference sequence). The CDR3 bases are TGTGCCAGCAGCCGCTATAATGGGTCTTTGAACTATGGCTACACCTTC. Translating gives CASSRYNGSLNYGYTF. The full variable domain, completed using reference TRBV5-5 and TRBJ1-2, is DAGVTQSPTHLIKTRGQQVTLRCSPISGHKSVSWYQQVLGQGPQFIFQYYEKEERGRGNFPDRFSARQFPNYSSELNVNALLLGDSALYLCASSRYNGSLNYGYTFGSGTRLTVV.